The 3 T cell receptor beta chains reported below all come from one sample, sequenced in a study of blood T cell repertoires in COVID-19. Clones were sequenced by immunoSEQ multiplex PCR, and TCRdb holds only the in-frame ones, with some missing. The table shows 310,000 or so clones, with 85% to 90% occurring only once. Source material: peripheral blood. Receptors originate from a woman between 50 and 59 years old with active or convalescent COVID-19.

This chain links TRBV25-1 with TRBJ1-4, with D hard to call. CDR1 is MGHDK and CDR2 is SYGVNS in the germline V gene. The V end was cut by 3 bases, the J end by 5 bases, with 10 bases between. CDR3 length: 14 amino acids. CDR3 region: CASSDTTGNEKLFF. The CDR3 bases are TGTGCCAGCAGTGATACGACGGGGAATGAAAAACTGTTTTTT.

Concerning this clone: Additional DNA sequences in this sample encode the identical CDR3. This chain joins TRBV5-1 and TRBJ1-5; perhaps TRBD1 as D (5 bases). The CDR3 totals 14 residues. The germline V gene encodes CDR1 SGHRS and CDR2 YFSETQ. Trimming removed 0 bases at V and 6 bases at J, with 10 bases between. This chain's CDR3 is CASSLGQGGQPQHF. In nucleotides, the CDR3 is TGCGCCAGCAGCTTGGGCCAGGGAGGTCAGCCCCAGCATTTT.

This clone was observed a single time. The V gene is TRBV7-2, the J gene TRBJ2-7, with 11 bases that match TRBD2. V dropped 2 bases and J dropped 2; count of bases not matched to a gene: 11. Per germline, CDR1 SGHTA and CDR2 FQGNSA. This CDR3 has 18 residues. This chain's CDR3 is CASSLLSGRAGPTYEQYF. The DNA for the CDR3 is TGTGCCAGCAGCTTACTTAGCGGGAGGGCCGGCCCCACCTACGAGCAGTACTTC.